This TCR beta chain was obtained from a study of OX40 agonist ivuxolimab in advanced cancers. Study outcomes and limitations: Low clonal expansion, among the lowest seen, marked partial responders at 0.1-3.0 mg/kg. Blood T cells, both CD4+ and CD8+, expanded clonally by week 6 at 0.1 to 3.0 mg/kg.

This CDR3 is 19 amino acids long. The germline CDR1 and CDR2 sequences are SGHVS and FQNEAQ. The trim removed 0 bases at V and 4 bases at J, leaving 17 bases unmatched. As for this clone: No antigen is known for it.

The method was immunoSEQ multiplex PCR; TCRdb's version includes in-frame clones alone and lacks a portion of them. Here the sample spans 40,000 to 50,000 clones, roughly 90% being singletons. The starting material was CD4+ or CD8+ T cells sorted from blood, obtained in a trial of the OX40 agonist ivuxolimab. The chain couples TRBV7-8 to TRBJ1-2, with TRBD1 matching over 7 bases. This clonotype was sampled from an adult with an advanced solid tumor such as melanoma, head and neck, liver or kidney cancer. CDR3 DNA sequence: TGTGCCAGCAGCTTAGCGGTTGGGGGAAGGGGGCAAATCCGCTATGGCTACACCTTC. It encodes CASSLAVGGRGQIRYGYTF.